Sequencing of this T cell receptor beta chain was carried out in a study of human T cells and chemical hapten exposure. One entry per CDR3 protein results from TCRdb running MiXCR on the RACE reads. The sample yields 180,000 or so distinct CDR3 sequences, roughly 15% seen once. From germline, CDR1 is SGHVS and CDR2 FNYEAQ. Trimming cost V 5 bases and J 3 bases; bases outside gene matches: 4. This CDR3 is built from 14 residues. The time point is: patch test 1, 2 weeks after DPC sensitization. Treatment in this sample: therapeutic diphenylcyclopropenone sensitization with weekly scalp DPC. The rearrangement uses TRBV7-6 and TRBJ2-7; the match to TRBD2 covers 10 bases. The source material was whole blood, sampled in connection with sensitization to the hapten diphenylcyclopropenone (DPC). The TCR originated in a woman aged 25 to 39 with alopecia areata. Some clones in this sample may be carry-over from other donors' samples. The CDR3 sequence is CASSPSGGGYEQYF. The CDR3 DNA follows: TGTGCCAGCAGCCCAAGCGGGGGGGGCTACGAGCAGTACTTC.